This T cell receptor beta chain was sequenced in a study of T cell changes during pregnancy in multiple sclerosis. Only in-frame clones appear in the TCRdb table, and some are missing; sequencing was by immunoSEQ multiplex PCR. The sample holds about 53,000 clones, approximately 91% seen once. The V gene's germline CDR1 is LNHDA and CDR2 SQIVND (reference sequence). V dropped 4 bases and J dropped 4 bases, with 14 bases sitting between them. This CDR3 comprises 15 residues. The TCR sequence derives from a female donor with multiple sclerosis, enrolled in a pregnancy study. The sequencing here drew on CD4+ T cells from peripheral blood mononuclear cells, taken in the third trimester of pregnancy. The chain uses TRBV19 and TRBJ2-1, with a weak D call TRBD1 (6 bases). DNA for the CDR3: TGTGCCAGTAGTACCCACAGGGTCCAGTACAATGAGCAGTTCTTC. Encoded protein: CASSTHRVQYNEQFF.